These 23 T cell receptor beta chains were all obtained from the same sample, sequenced in a study of cytomegalovirus exposure and HLA in healthy donors. Primers for the PCR totalled 60 Vbeta and 13 Jbeta. The protocol was immunoSEQ multiplex PCR, while the TCRdb copy is restricted to in-frame clones and leaves out a portion. The sample has 55,000 to 65,000 clones, over 60% seen once. The sample was PBMCs. Receptors were obtained from a man aged 25 to 40 in good health and CMV-seropositive.

The V call is TRBV2, the J call TRBJ2-2; D uncertain. Trimming removed 2 bases from V and 1 base from J, with 5 bases in between. CDR1 is SNHLY, CDR2 FYNNEI, per germline. The CDR3 totals 14 residues. The CDR3 DNA follows: TGTGCCAGCAGTGAAACTGTGAACACCGGGGAGCTGTTTTTT. It is translated as CASSETVNTGELFF. Drawing the rest from reference TRBV2 and TRBJ2-2, the complete variable domain is EPEVTQTPSHQVTQMGQEVILRCVPISNHLYFYWYRQILGQKVEFLVSFYNNEISEKSEIFDDQFSVERPDGSNFTLKIRSTKLEDSAMYFCASSETVNTGELFFGEGSRLTVL.

This clone was seen once. V is TRBV6-5 and J is TRBJ2-2, with D perhaps matching TRBD2 (6 bases). The ends were cut back, 5 bases at V and 6 bases at J, with 13 bases in the middle. Per the germline V gene, CDR1 is MNHEY and CDR2 is SVGAGI. This CDR3 contains 14 residues. CDR3 loop: CASSAGLKAGELFF. CDR3 bases: TGTGCCAGCAGTGCGGGACTGAAGGCCGGGGAGCTGTTTTTT.

The CDR3 coding sequence is TGTGCCAGCAGCCTTACTAACTATGGCTACACCTTC. Amino acids: CASSLTNYGYTF. The gene calls are TRBV5-6 and TRBJ1-2; D call uncertain. CDR3 length: 12 residues. V lost 4 bases to trimming and J lost 0 bases, with 4 bases between them. Germline lookup yields CDR1 SGHDT and CDR2 YYEEEE. Full variable domain (remainder filled in from reference TRBV5-6 and TRBJ1-2): DAGVTQSPTHLIKTRGQQVTLRCSPKSGHDTVSWYQQALGQGPQFIFQYYEEEERQRGNFPDRFSGHQFPNYSSELNVNALLLGDSALYLCASSLTNYGYTFGSGTRLTVV.

The chain couples TRBV9 to TRBJ2-7, with TRBD2 matching over 7 bases. The CDR3 is made up of 14 amino acids. V shed 0 bases, J shed 4 bases, and the junction held 4 bases outside the gene matches. Germline values: CDR1 SGDLS, CDR2 YYNGEE. The CDR3 region is CASSVAGGGYEQYF. Written as DNA, the CDR3 is TGTGCCAGCAGCGTAGCGGGGGGTGGATACGAGCAGTACTTC.

The rearrangement uses TRBV7-9 and TRBJ2-3, with 7 bases fitting TRBD2. The CDR3 consists of 15 residues. J gave up 5 bases and V 5 bases, and 10 bases lay outside the gene matches. Germline CDR1 SEHNR, CDR2 FQNEAQ (reference sequence). As DNA, the CDR3 is TGTGCCAGCAGCCTAGGACTAGTAGGGATAGATACGCAGTATTTT. Its protein is CASSLGLVGIDTQYF.

This clone was observed a single time. V is TRBV19 and J is TRBJ1-1, with D possibly TRBD1 on 6 matching bases. The CDR3 is 17 amino acids. Looked up from germline, CDR1 is LNHDA and CDR2 is SQIVND (reference sequence). V lost 5 bases and J 0 bases, leaving 19 bases between the germline ends. The CDR3 here is CASSSHGTGSMNTEAFF. The CDR3 coding sequence is TGTGCCAGTAGTTCCCACGGCACAGGGTCCATGAACACTGAAGCTTTCTTT.

The chain recombines TRBV27 with TRBJ2-7; tentatively, D is TRBD2 (7 bases). The CDR3 spans 12 residues. The germline V and J ends were trimmed by 5 bases and 6 bases, with 11 bases remaining between them. The germline V gene has CDR1 MNHEY and CDR2 SMNVEV (reference sequence). In nucleotides, the CDR3 is TGTGCCAGCAGTCGAGGGGGGGCCGAGCAGTACTTC. Its protein is CASSRGGAEQYF.

This clone was counted a few times. The rearrangement links TRBV5-5 to TRBJ1-1; 7 nucleotides align to TRBD1. CDR3 size: 14 residues. The junction had 7 bases not matched to a gene; V was cut back by 4 bases and J by 4 bases. CDR1 is SGHKS, CDR2 YYEKEE, per germline (reference sequence). CDR3 nucleotides: TGTGCCAGCAGCACGGAGACAGGGAGCACTGAAGCTTTCTTT. Amino acid sequence: CASSTETGSTEAFF.

The chain uses TRBV28 and TRBJ2-2, with TRBD2 matching 7 bases. The germline gives CDR1 MDHEN, CDR2 SYDVKM. Trimming at V came to 2 bases and at J to 7 bases, leaving 13 bases not matched to a gene. This CDR3 has 17 residues. This chain's CDR3 is CASSLLASGVQVGELFF. The CDR3 coding sequence is TGTGCCAGCAGTTTACTTGCCAGCGGGGTCCAGGTCGGGGAGCTGTTTTTT.

This clone has just one count. The chain is built from TRBV7-8 and TRBJ1-1, with unresolved D. The V end was cut by 1 base, the J end by 3 bases, with 6 bases between. The CDR3 contains 13 residues. Germline V gene lookup returns CDR1 SGHVS and CDR2 FQNEAQ. CDR3 DNA: TGTGCCAGCAGCTTAGTGAGGGACACTGAAGCTTTCTTT. It translates to CASSLVRDTEAFF.

CDR3 bases: TGTGCCAGCAGTCCGGACCTGGCGGGGAGGGACGAGCAGTACTTC. Translating it yields CASSPDLAGRDEQYF. The gene calls are TRBV28 and TRBJ2-7; 7 positions agree with TRBD2. This CDR3 contains 15 residues. V lost 5 bases to trimming and J lost 5 bases; unmatched junction nucleotides: 12. Germline loops: CDR1 MDHEN, CDR2 SYDVKM.

V and J are TRBV7-6 and TRBJ2-2, with D unclear. Germline V gene data show CDR1 as SGHVS and CDR2 as FNYEAQ. The CDR3 totals 14 residues. V lost 5 bases and J 0 bases, leaving 7 bases between the germline ends. The CDR3 protein is CASSTTANTGELFF. CDR3 DNA: TGTGCCAGCAGCACCACAGCGAACACCGGGGAGCTGTTTTTT.

This clone appeared once. The V gene is TRBV4-3, the J gene TRBJ1-2; 9 bases are a match to TRBD1. The germline CDR1 and CDR2 sequences are LGHNA and YSLEER. CDR3 length: 14 amino acids. After removal of 0 bases from V and 7 bases from J, the junction contained 3 bases not matched to a gene. The CDR3 DNA is TGCGCCAGCAGCCAAGAAAACAGGGGGCGTGGCTACACCTTC. It translates to CASSQENRGRGYTF.

The chain carries TRBV4-2 and TRBJ2-3; TRBD2 matches 15 bases. Germline V gene lookup returns CDR1 LGHNA and CDR2 YNFKEQ. Trimming at V came to 1 base and at J to 4 bases, leaving 0 bases not matched to a gene. This CDR3 is 16 amino acids long. CDR3 protein: CASSQGTSGGADTQYF. Here the CDR3 DNA reads TGTGCCAGCAGCCAAGGGACTAGCGGGGGGGCAGATACGCAGTATTTT.

The CDR3 loop reads CASRYTGELFF. The CDR3 nucleotides are TGTGCCAGTAGATATACCGGGGAGCTGTTTTTT. The chain uses TRBV19 and TRBJ2-2; no clear D gene. Germline V gene sequence: CDR1 LNHDA, CDR2 SQIVND (reference sequence). With 6 bases removed from V and 5 bases from J, the gap between germline ends came to 4 bases. The CDR3 consists of 11 residues.

The sample holds a few counts of this clone. The chain has TRBV5-6 and TRBJ2-7; D unclear. The CDR3 covers 17 residues. Between the trimmed V and J ends, which lost 1 base and 0 bases, there was a span of 17 bases. The germline CDR1 and CDR2 sequences are SGHDT and YYEEEE. CDR3 in amino acids: CASSLLRSKTSSYEQYF. CDR3 DNA sequence: TGTGCCAGCAGCTTGCTTAGGTCGAAGACAAGCTCCTACGAGCAGTACTTC.

The chain recombines TRBV7-2 with TRBJ2-3; D unresolved. V was cut by 0 bases and J by 4 bases, with 8 bases left in between. In germline, CDR1 is SGHTA, CDR2 FQGNSA. This CDR3 has 14 amino acids. For the CDR3, the DNA is TGTGCCAGCAGCTTAGCGCTACGGGCAGATACGCAGTATTTT. Amino acids: CASSLALRADTQYF.

The chain has TRBV7-2 and TRBJ2-1; 10 bases align to TRBD2. CDR1 SGHTA and CDR2 FQGNSA come from the germline V gene. CDR3 size: 19 residues. The V gene end was trimmed by 1 base and the J gene end by 3 bases; junction bases not matched to a gene: 12. CDR3: CASSLVGVRGTSVYNEQFF. DNA of the CDR3: TGTGCCAGCAGCTTAGTAGGTGTCAGGGGGACTAGCGTCTACAATGAGCAGTTCTTC.

The rearrangement uses TRBV5-5 and TRBJ1-1; no clear D gene. Trimming removed 4 bases at V and 5 bases at J, with 18 bases between. Germline assignment: CDR1 SGHKS and CDR2 YYEKEE (reference sequence). The CDR3 is made up of 15 amino acids. DNA for the CDR3: TGTGCCAGCAGCCCCCGGGATTCAATTGGGACTGAAGCTTTCTTT. Translation: CASSPRDSIGTEAFF. Full variable domain (rest looked up from reference TRBV5-5 and TRBJ1-1): DAGVTQSPTHLIKTRGQQVTLRCSPISGHKSVSWYQQVLGQGPQFIFQYYEKEERGRGNFPDRFSARQFPNYSSELNVNALLLGDSALYLCASSPRDSIGTEAFFGQGTRLTVV.

V is TRBV7-2 and J is TRBJ2-7; no firm D call. Germline V gene data show CDR1 as SGHTA and CDR2 as FQGNSA. The CDR3 consists of 13 residues. V shed 4 bases and J shed 0 bases, with 7 bases lying between them. The CDR3 protein is CASSSPGSYEQYF. The CDR3 DNA is TGTGCCAGCAGCTCCCCCGGCTCCTACGAGCAGTACTTC.

V and J are TRBV29-1 and TRBJ2-3, with D possibly TRBD2 on 7 matching bases. The CDR3 is made up of 14 amino acids. Germline loops: CDR1 SQVTM, CDR2 ANQGSEA. Between the trimmed V and J ends, which lost 8 bases and 0 bases, there was a span of 15 bases. The CDR3 sequence: CSTEGGGSTDTQYF. In nucleotides, the CDR3 is TGCAGCACCGAAGGGGGGGGAAGCACAGATACGCAGTATTTT.

J is TRBJ2-7 and V is TRBV5-1, with D perhaps TRBD1 (6 bases). CDR3 length: 15 amino acids. The V end was cut by 0 bases, the J end by 2 bases, with 12 bases between. The germline V gene encodes CDR1 SGHRS and CDR2 YFSETQ. The DNA for the CDR3 is TGCGCCAGCAGCTTGGAAGCAGGGGCCCCCTACGAGCAGTACTTC. Translation: CASSLEAGAPYEQYF. The full variable domain, completed using reference TRBV5-1 and TRBJ2-7, is KAGVTQTPRYLIKTRGQQVTLSCSPISGHRSVSWYQQTPGQGLQFLFEYFSETQRNKGNFPGRFSGRQFSNSRSEMNVSTLELGDSALYLCASSLEAGAPYEQYFGPGTRLTVT.

This clone appeared a few times. The chain employs TRBV4-1 and TRBJ1-5; D not resolved. The germline gives CDR1 MGHRA, CDR2 YSYEKL. The CDR3 totals 16 residues. V gave up 1 base and J gave up 2 bases, with 12 bases separating them. The CDR3: CASSQVRVVGNQPQHF. CDR3 bases: TGCGCCAGCAGCCAAGTGCGGGTTGTCGGCAATCAGCCCCAGCATTTT.